This T cell receptor beta chain was profiled in a study of T cells after yellow fever vaccination. The study, taken as a whole, reports: At 95% to 96% for CD4 and just over 85% for CD8, most primary-vaccination clones showed up again after the booster.

MiXCR, applied by TCRdb to the 5' RACE reads, yields one record per CDR3 protein. This table holds 450,000 to 550,000 distinct CDR3 sequences, 15% to 20% found once. This clonotype turned up a few times. The antigen remains unidentified. Here the sequenced sample was PBMCs, taken 15 days after the yellow fever booster vaccination. This TCR was recovered from a man aged 25 to 45 who received the YFV17D yellow fever vaccine.

The CDR3: CASSKGLAGYDTGELFF. The CDR3 coding sequence is TGTGCCAGCAGCAAAGGACTAGCGGGATATGACACCGGGGAGCTGTTTTTT. The chain recombines TRBV7-2 with TRBJ2-2; 12 bases agree with TRBD2. The CDR3 sequence is 17 residues long. V lost 5 bases to trimming and J lost 3 bases; unmatched junction nucleotides: 7. Germline CDR1 and CDR2: SGHTA and FQGNSA.